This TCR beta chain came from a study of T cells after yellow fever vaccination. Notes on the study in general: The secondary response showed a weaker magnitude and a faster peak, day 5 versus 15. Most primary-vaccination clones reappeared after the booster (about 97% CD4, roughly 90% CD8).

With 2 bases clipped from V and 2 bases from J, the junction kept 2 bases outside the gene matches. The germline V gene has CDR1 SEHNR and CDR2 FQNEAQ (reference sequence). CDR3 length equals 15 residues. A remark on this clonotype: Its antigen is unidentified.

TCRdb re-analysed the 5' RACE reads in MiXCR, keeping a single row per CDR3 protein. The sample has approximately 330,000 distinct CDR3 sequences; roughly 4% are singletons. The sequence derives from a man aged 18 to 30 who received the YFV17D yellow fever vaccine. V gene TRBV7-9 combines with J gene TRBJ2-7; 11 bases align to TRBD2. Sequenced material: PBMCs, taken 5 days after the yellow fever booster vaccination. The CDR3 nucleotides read TGTGCCAGCAGCTTAAAACTAGCGGGGGCCTACGAGCAGTACTTC. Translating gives CASSLKLAGAYEQYF.